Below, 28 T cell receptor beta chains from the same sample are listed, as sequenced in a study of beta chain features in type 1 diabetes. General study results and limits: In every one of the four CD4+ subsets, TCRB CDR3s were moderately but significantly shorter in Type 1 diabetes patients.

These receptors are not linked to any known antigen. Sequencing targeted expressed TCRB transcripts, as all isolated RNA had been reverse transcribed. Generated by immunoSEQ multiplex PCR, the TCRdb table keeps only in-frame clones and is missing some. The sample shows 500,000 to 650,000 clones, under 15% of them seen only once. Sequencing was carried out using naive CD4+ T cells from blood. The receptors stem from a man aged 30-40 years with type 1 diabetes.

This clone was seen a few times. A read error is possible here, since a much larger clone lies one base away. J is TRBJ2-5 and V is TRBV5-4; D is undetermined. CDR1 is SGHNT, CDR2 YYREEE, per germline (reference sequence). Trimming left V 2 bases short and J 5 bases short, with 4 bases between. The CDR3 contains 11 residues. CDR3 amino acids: CASSFGETQYF. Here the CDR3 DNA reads TGTGCCAGCAGCTTCGGGGAGACCCAGTACTTC.

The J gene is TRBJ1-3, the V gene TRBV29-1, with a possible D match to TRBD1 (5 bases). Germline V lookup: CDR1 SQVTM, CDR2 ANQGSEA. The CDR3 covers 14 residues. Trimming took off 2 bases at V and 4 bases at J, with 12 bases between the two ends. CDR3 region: CSVERGTEGNTIYF. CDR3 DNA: TGCAGCGTTGAACGGGGGACTGAAGGAAACACCATATATTTT.

The CDR3 loop reads CAWSRGPGPGNTIYF. CDR3 in DNA: TGTGCCTGGAGTAGGGGGCCTGGGCCTGGAAACACCATATATTTT. V is TRBV30 and J is TRBJ1-3; 7 nucleotides match TRBD1. Germline V gene sequence: CDR1 GTSNPN, CDR2 SVGIG (reference sequence). The CDR3 sequence is 15 residues long. V was clipped by 2 bases and J by 2 bases; unmatched bases: 6.

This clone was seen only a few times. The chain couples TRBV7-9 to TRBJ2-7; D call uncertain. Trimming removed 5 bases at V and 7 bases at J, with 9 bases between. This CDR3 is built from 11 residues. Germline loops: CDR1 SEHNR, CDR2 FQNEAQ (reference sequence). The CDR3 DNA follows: TGTGCCAGCAGCGACCTGTTGGAGCAGTACTTC. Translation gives CASSDLLEQYF.

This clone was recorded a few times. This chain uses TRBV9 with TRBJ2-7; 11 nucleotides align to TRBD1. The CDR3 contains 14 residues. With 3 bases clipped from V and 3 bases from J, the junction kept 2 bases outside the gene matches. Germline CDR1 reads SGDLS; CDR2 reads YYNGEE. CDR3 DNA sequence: TGTGCCAGCAGCGAGGGGACAGGGGGCTACGAGCAGTACTTC. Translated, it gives CASSEGTGGYEQYF.

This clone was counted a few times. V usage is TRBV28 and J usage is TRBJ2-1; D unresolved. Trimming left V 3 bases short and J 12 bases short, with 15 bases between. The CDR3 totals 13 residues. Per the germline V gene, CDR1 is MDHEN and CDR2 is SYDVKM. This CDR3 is CASSLGTWGGQFF. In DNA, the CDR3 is TGTGCCAGCAGTTTGGGCACATGGGGTGGGCAGTTCTTC.

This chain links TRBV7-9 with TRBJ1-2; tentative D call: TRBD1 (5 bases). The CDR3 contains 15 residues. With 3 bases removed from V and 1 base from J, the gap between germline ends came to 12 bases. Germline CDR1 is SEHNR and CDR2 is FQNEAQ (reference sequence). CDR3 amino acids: CASSLTEAINYGYTF. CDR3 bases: TGTGCCAGCAGCTTGACAGAGGCCATTAACTATGGCTACACCTTC. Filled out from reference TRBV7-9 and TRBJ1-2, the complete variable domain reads DTGVSQNPRHKITKRGQNVTFRCDPISEHNRLYWYRQTLGQGPEFLTYFQNEAQLEKSRLLSDRFSAERPKGSFSTLEIQRTEQGDSAMYLCASSLTEAINYGYTFGSGTRLTVV.

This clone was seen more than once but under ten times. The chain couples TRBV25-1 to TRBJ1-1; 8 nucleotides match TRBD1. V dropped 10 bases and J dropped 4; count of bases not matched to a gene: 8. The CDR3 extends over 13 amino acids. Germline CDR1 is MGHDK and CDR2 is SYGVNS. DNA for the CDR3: TGTGCCACCTGGACAGGGTCGGGCACTGAAGCTTTCTTT. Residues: CATWTGSGTEAFF.

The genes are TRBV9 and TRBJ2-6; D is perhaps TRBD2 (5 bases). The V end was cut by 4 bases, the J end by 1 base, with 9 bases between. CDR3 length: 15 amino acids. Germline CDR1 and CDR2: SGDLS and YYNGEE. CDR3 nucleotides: TGTGCCAGCAGCAAGACGGGATCTGGGGCCAACGTCCTGACTTTC. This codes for CASSKTGSGANVLTF.

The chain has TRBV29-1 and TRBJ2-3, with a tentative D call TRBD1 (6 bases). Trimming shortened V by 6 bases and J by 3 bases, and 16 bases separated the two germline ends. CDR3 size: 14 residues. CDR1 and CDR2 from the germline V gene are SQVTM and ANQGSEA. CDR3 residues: CSVPFRGYTDTQYF. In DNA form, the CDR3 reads TGCAGCGTACCATTCAGGGGTTATACAGATACGCAGTATTTT.

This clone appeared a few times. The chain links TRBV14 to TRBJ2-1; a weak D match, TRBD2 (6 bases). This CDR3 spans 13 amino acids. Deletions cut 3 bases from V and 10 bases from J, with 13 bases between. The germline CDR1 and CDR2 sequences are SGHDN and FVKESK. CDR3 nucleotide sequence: TGTGCCAGCAGCCAGGGACTGATATGGGAGCAGTTCTTC. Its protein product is CASSQGLIWEQFF.

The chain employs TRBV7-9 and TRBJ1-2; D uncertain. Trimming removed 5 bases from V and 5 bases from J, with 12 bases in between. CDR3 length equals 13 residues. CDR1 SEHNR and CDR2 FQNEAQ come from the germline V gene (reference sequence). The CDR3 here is CASSEQGSYGYTF. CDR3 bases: TGTGCCAGCAGCGAACAAGGATCTTATGGCTACACCTTC. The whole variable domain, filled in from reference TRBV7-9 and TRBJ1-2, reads DTGVSQNPRHKITKRGQNVTFRCDPISEHNRLYWYRQTLGQGPEFLTYFQNEAQLEKSRLLSDRFSAERPKGSFSTLEIQRTEQGDSAMYLCASSEQGSYGYTFGSGTRLTVV.

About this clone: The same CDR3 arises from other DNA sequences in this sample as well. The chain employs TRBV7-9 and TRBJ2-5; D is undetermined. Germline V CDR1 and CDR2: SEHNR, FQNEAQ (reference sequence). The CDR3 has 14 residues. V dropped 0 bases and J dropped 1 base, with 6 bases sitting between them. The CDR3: CASSLAGPQETQYF. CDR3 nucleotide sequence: TGTGCCAGCAGCTTAGCGGGCCCCCAAGAGACCCAGTACTTC.

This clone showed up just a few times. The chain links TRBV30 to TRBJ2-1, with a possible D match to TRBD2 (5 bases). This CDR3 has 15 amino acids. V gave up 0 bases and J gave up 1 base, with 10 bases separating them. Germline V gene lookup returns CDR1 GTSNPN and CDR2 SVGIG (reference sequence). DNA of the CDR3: TGTGCCTGGAGTGTACACGGGGAATCCTACAATGAGCAGTTCTTC. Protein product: CAWSVHGESYNEQFF. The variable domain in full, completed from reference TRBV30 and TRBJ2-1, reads SQTIHQWPATLVQPVGSPLSLECTVEGTSNPNLYWYRQAAGRGLQLLFYSVGIGQISSEVPQNLSASRPQDRQFILSSKKLLLSDSGFYLCAWSVHGESYNEQFFGPGTRLTVL.

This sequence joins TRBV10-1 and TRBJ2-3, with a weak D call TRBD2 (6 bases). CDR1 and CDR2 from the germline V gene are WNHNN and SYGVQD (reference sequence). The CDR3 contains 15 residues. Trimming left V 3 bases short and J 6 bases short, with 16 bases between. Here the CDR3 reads CASSDLTGLADTQYF. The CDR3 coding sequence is TGCGCCAGCAGTGACCTTACGGGACTGGCTGATACGCAGTATTTT.

Here the CDR3 reads CASSLTAGYNEQFF. The CDR3 nucleotides read TGTGCCAGCAGCTTAACCGCAGGGTACAATGAGCAGTTCTTC. The gene calls are TRBV11-3 and TRBJ2-1; D is perhaps TRBD1 (5 bases). V lost 2 bases and J lost 4, with 9 bases in between. The CDR3 contains 14 residues. Per the germline V gene, CDR1 is SGHNT and CDR2 is YENEEA.

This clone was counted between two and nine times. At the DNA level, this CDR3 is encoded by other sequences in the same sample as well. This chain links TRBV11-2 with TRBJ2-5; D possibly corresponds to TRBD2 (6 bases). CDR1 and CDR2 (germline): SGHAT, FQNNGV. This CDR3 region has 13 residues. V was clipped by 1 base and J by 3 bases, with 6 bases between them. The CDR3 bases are TGTGCCAGCAGCTTAGGGAGGGAAGAGACCCAGTACTTC. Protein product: CASSLGREETQYF.

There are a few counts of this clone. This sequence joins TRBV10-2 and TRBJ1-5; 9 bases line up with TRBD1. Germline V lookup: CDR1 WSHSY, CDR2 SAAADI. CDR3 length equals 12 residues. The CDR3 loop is CGTGEINQPQHF. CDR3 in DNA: TGCGGGACAGGGGAAATTAATCAGCCCCAGCATTTT.

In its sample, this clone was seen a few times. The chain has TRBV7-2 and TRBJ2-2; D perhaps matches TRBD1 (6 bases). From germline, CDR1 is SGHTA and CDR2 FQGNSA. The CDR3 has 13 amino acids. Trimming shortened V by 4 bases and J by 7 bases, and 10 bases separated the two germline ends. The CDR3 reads CASSSLQGGELFF. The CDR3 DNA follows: TGTGCCAGCAGCTCCCTACAGGGCGGGGAGCTGTTTTTT.

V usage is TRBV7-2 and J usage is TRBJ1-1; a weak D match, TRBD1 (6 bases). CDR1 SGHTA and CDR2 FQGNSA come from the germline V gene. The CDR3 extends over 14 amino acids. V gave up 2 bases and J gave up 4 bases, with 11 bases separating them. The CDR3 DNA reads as TGTGCCAGCAGCTTAAGACGACAGGCCACTGAAGCTTTCTTT. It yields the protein CASSLRRQATEAFF.

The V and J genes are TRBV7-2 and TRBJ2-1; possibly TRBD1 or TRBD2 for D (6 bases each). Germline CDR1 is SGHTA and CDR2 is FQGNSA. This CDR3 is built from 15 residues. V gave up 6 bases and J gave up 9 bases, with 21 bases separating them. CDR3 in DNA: TGTGCCAGCAGTCCCACCGGGGGCTTTTCGGTTGAGCAGTTCTTC. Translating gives CASSPTGGFSVEQFF.

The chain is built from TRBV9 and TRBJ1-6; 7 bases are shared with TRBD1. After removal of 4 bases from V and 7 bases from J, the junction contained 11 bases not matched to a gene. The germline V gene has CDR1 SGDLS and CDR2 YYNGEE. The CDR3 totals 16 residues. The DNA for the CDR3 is TGTGCCAGCAGCCCTGATCTCAGGGGGGGAAATTCACCCCTCCACTTT. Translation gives CASSPDLRGGNSPLHF.

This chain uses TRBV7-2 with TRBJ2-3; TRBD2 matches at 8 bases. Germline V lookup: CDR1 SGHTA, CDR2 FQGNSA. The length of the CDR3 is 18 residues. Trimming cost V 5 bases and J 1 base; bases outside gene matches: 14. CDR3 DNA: TGTGCCAGCAGCCCTCGCCGGGGGGGTGGATCGGGCACAGATACGCAGTATTTT. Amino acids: CASSPRRGGGSGTDTQYF. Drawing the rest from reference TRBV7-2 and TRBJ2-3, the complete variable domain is GAGVSQSPSNKVTEKGKDVELRCDPISGHTALYWYRQSLGQGLEFLIYFQGNSAPDKSGLPSDRFSAERTGGSVSTLTIQRTQQEDSAVYLCASSPRRGGGSGTDTQYFGPGTRLTVL.

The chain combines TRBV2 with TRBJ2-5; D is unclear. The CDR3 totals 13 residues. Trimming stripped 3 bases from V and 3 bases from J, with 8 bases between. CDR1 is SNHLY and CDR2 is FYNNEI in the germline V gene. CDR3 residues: CASSDGREETQYF. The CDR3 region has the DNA TGTGCCAGCAGTGACGGAAGAGAAGAGACCCAGTACTTC. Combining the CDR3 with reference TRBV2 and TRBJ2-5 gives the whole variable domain EPEVTQTPSHQVTQMGQEVILRCVPISNHLYFYWYRQILGQKVEFLVSFYNNEISEKSEIFDDQFSVERPDGSNFTLKIRSTKLEDSAMYFCASSDGREETQYFGPGTRLLVL.

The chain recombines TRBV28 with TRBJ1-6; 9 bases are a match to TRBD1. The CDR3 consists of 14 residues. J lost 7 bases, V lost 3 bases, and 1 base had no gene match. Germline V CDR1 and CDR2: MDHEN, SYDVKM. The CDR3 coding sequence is TGTGCCAGCAGTTTCGGACAGGGGAATTCACCCCTCCACTTT. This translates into CASSFGQGNSPLHF. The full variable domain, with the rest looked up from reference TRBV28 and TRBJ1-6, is DVKVTQSSRYLVKRTGEKVFLECVQDMDHENMFWYRQDPGLGLRLIYFSYDVKMKEKGDIPEGYSVSREKKERFSLILESASTNQTSMYLCASSFGQGNSPLHFGNGTRLTVT.

The CDR3, as DNA: TGTGCCAGCAGACCCGACAGGGGTCTCGGAAAACTGTTTTTT. The encoded protein is CASRPDRGLGKLFF. The V call is TRBV6-5, the J call TRBJ1-4, with 8 bases identical to TRBD1. This CDR3 is 14 amino acids long. CDR1 and CDR2 from the germline V gene are MNHEY and SVGAGI. Trimming at V came to 6 bases and at J to 10 bases, leaving 10 bases not matched to a gene.

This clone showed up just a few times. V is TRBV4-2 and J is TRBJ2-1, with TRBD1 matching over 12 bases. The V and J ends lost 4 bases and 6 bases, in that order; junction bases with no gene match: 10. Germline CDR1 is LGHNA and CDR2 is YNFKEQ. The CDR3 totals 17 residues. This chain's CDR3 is CASSPLAGQGAGNEQFF. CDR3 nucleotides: TGTGCCAGCAGCCCCTTGGCGGGACAGGGGGCTGGCAATGAGCAGTTCTTC.

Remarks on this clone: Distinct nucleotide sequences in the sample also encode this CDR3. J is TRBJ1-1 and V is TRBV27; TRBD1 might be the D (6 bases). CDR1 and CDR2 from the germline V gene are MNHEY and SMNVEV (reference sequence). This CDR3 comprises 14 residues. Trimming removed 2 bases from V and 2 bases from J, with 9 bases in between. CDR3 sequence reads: CASSLAGVNTEAFF. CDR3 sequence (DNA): TGTGCCAGCAGTTTAGCAGGGGTTAACACTGAAGCTTTCTTT.